Following are 20 T cell receptor beta chains from one sample sequenced in a study of radiotherapy plus CTLA-4 blockade in lung cancer. Sequencing was performed with immunoSEQ multiplex PCR; in TCRdb, only in-frame clones are kept and a portion is missing. Found here are around 55,000 clones, almost 85% of them singletons; the top ten hold under 7%. The material was peripheral blood, obtained from a patient treated with radiotherapy plus ipilimumab. Receptors originate from a human donor with non-small cell lung cancer whose response to radiotherapy plus ipilimumab could not be evaluated.

This clone was seen a few times. This chain links TRBV19 with TRBJ2-7; the match to TRBD2 covers 9 bases. CDR1 is LNHDA and CDR2 is SQIVND in the germline V gene (reference sequence). The CDR3 loop spans 13 amino acids. The trim removed 6 bases at V and 3 bases at J, leaving 3 bases unmatched. CDR3 DNA: TGTGCCAGTAGCCAAGCGGGAGGCTACGAGCAGTACTTC. Translated, it gives CASSQAGGYEQYF.

The chain employs TRBV19 and TRBJ2-7, with 9 bases aligning to TRBD1. J gave up 0 bases and V 5 bases, and 5 bases lay outside the gene matches. The CDR3 consists of 15 residues. The germline gives CDR1 LNHDA, CDR2 SQIVND (reference sequence). The CDR3 reads CASSSGTGSSYEQYF. Written as DNA, the CDR3 is TGTGCCAGTAGTTCCGGGACAGGGAGCTCCTACGAGCAGTACTTC.

This chain uses TRBV27 with TRBJ2-4; 16 bases map to TRBD2. The junction had 10 bases not matched to a gene; V was cut back by 4 bases and J by 7 bases. The CDR3 contains 18 residues. Per the germline V gene, CDR1 is MNHEY and CDR2 is SMNVEV (reference sequence). The CDR3 loop is CASSSLGLAGGLKNIQYF. The CDR3 DNA is TGTGCCAGCAGTTCCCTGGGACTAGCGGGGGGGCTAAAGAACATTCAGTACTTC.

The chain couples TRBV7-2 to TRBJ2-1; D unresolved. Trimming removed 7 bases at V and 7 bases at J, with 20 bases between. Per the germline V gene, CDR1 is SGHTA and CDR2 is FQGNSA. The CDR3 covers 15 residues. The CDR3 nucleotides read TGTGCCAGCACGATCGAGAGCTCCGCCCTGAATGAGCAGTTCTTC. It codes for CASTIESSALNEQFF.

This chain uses TRBV6-1 with TRBJ2-3; TRBD2 is a possible D gene (5 bases). Trimming pared 4 bases from V and 2 bases from J, leaving 10 bases between. The CDR3 has 14 residues. Per the germline V gene, CDR1 is MNHNS and CDR2 is SASEGT. The CDR3 here is CASSANRDTDTQYF. In DNA form, the CDR3 reads TGTGCCAGCAGTGCCAACCGGGACACAGATACGCAGTATTTT.

As to this clone: One end of the junction does not line up with germline, which may come from a read error. The gene calls are TRBV2 and TRBJ2-1; 9 bases fit TRBD2. Per the germline V gene, CDR1 is SNHLY and CDR2 is FYNNEI. The CDR3 has 12 amino acids. This CDR3 is CASGMRGGSTVF. The CDR3 region has the DNA TGTGCCAGCGGGATGCGGGGGGGCAGTACGGTCTTC.

The rearrangement joins TRBV6-5 to TRBJ1-1, with D uncertain. Germline V CDR1 and CDR2: MNHEY, SVGAGI. The ends were cut back, 6 bases at V and 0 bases at J, with 11 bases in the middle. The length of the CDR3 is 14 residues. The CDR3 DNA is TGTGCCAGCAGCGGTCAGGCCGTGAACACTGAAGCTTTCTTT. Protein: CASSGQAVNTEAFF.

The rearrangement joins TRBV15 to TRBJ1-2, with 10 positions matching TRBD1. Germline CDR1 LNHNV, CDR2 YYDKDF (reference sequence). V was pared by 5 bases and J by 7 bases, with 16 bases of the junction left unmatched. The CDR3 is made up of 17 amino acids. The CDR3 reads CATSSSWRQGAIGGYTF. As DNA, the CDR3 is TGTGCCACCAGCTCCTCCTGGAGACAGGGGGCTATAGGTGGCTACACCTTC.

This chain links TRBV6-1 with TRBJ2-1; 10 bases line up with TRBD2. This CDR3 region has 13 residues. V shed 6 bases and J 7 bases; nucleotides not matched to a gene: 3. Looked up from germline, CDR1 is MNHNS and CDR2 is SASEGT. DNA for the CDR3: TGTGCCAGCAGGCTAGCGGGAGTTAATGAGCAGTTCTTC. Amino acid sequence: CASRLAGVNEQFF.

V usage is TRBV21-1 and J usage is TRBJ2-7; the table gives TRBD1 as D, unverified against the DNA. TRBV21-1 is reported as a pseudogene. The CDR3 has 19 amino acids. As DNA, the CDR3 is TGTGCCAGCAGCAAAGCAAACCCGACCCGAAAACAGGGCGAAGACGAGCAGTACTTC. This codes for CASSKANPTRKQGEDEQYF.

The J gene is TRBJ1-5, the V gene TRBV6-1, with a tentative D call TRBD1 (6 bases). The CDR3 has 15 residues. Per germline, CDR1 MNHNS and CDR2 SASEGT. With 4 bases removed from V and 4 bases from J, the gap between germline ends came to 14 bases. The CDR3 region has the DNA TGTGCCAGCAGTGCGGGCGGACAGTCTAATCAGCCCCAGCATTTT. It yields the protein CASSAGGQSNQPQHF.

This rearrangement joins TRBV10-3 to TRBJ2-1, with TRBD2 as a possible D gene (6 bases). Deletions cut 5 bases from V and 4 bases from J, with 27 bases between. Germline V lookup: CDR1 ENHRY, CDR2 SYGVKD. CDR3 length: 19 residues. The CDR3 DNA reads TGTGCCATCAGTACGACTCTCGCTGGTGAAGCGGGCCTTTACAATGAGCAGTTCTTC. Amino acids: CAISTTLAGEAGLYNEQFF.

V is TRBV10-3 and J is TRBJ2-3; TRBD1 aligns across 10 bases. This CDR3 spans 15 amino acids. V was pared by 6 bases and J by 4 bases, with 7 bases of the junction left unmatched. Germline CDR1 and CDR2: ENHRY and SYGVKD. The DNA for the CDR3 is TGTGCCATCAGCCCGACAGGGGGCGGGTCAGATACGCAGTATTTT. Encoded protein: CAISPTGGGSDTQYF.

The V gene is TRBV7-9, the J gene TRBJ1-2, with TRBD1 identical over 7 bases. CDR1 and CDR2 from the germline V gene are SEHNR and FQNEAQ (reference sequence). The V gene end was trimmed by 5 bases and the J gene end by 6 bases; junction bases not matched to a gene: 6. The length of the CDR3 is 13 residues. The CDR3 loop is CASSQSGTDGYTF. The CDR3 DNA is TGTGCCAGCAGCCAATCCGGGACAGATGGCTACACCTTC.

The V gene is TRBV2, the J gene TRBJ2-3, with a tentative D call TRBD2 (6 bases). CDR3 length equals 17 residues. Trimming shortened V by 3 bases and J by 4 bases, and 20 bases separated the two germline ends. Germline V gives CDR1 SNHLY, CDR2 FYNNEI. The CDR3 coding sequence is TGTGCCAGCAGTGAGGCCTCTTTAGGAGGGTGGGCAGATACGCAGTATTTT. Protein: CASSEASLGGWADTQYF.

This clone was observed a few times. The chain carries TRBV5-4 and TRBJ1-2, with 7 positions matching TRBD1. From germline, CDR1 is SGHNT and CDR2 YYREEE (reference sequence). The CDR3 totals 13 residues. Germline trimming cut 2 bases from V and 6 bases from J; bases unmatched to any gene: 4. The CDR3 region is CASSLQGKDGYTF. The CDR3 nucleotides read TGTGCCAGCAGCTTACAGGGGAAAGATGGCTACACCTTC.

This clone was seen only once. The chain employs TRBV10-3 and TRBJ2-3; the D gene is possibly TRBD1 (6 bases). Trimming left V 6 bases short and J 0 bases short, with 13 bases between. This CDR3 comprises 15 residues. Germline V gene data show CDR1 as ENHRY and CDR2 as SYGVKD. CDR3 loop: CAIRASGESTDTQYF. CDR3 nucleotide sequence: TGTGCCATCAGAGCCTCAGGGGAAAGCACAGATACGCAGTATTTT.

The chain carries TRBV28 and TRBJ2-1; D possibly corresponds to TRBD2 (7 bases). Trimming left V 3 bases short and J 6 bases short, with 15 bases between. CDR1 and CDR2 (germline): MDHEN, SYDVKM. CDR3 size: 15 residues. CDR3 bases: TGTGCCAGCAGTTTGGAGGGGGGGGTGGGCAATGAGCAGTTCTTC. It yields the protein CASSLEGGVGNEQFF.

This clone has a single count. The junction does not match germline at one end; this may be a read error. The chain couples TRBV28 to TRBJ1-2; 8 bases align to TRBD1. The germline V gene encodes CDR1 MDHEN and CDR2 SYDVKM. The CDR3 extends over 14 amino acids. The DNA for the CDR3 is TGTGCCGGCAGTTTCGACAGGGGACTCTATGGCTACACCTTC. This codes for CAGSFDRGLYGYTF.

The rearrangement uses TRBV11-2 and TRBJ1-1, with a possible D match to TRBD1 (6 bases). The CDR3 extends over 20 amino acids. V gave up 0 bases and J gave up 3 bases, with 26 bases separating them. The germline V gene has CDR1 SGHAT and CDR2 FQNNGV. The CDR3 spells CASSLDGFRGGTNGDTEAFF. As DNA, the CDR3 is TGTGCCAGCAGCTTAGATGGCTTTAGGGGGGGAACTAATGGGGACACTGAAGCTTTCTTT.